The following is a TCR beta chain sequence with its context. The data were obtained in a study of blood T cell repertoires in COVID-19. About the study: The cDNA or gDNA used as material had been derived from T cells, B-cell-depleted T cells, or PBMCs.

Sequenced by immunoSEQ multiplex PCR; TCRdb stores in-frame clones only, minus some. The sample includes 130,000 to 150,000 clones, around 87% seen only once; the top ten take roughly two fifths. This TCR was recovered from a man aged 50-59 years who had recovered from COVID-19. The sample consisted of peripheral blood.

CDR3: CASNRDYLDYGYTF. In nucleotides, the CDR3 is TGTGCCAGTAACAGGGACTACCTAGACTATGGCTACACCTTC. This sequence joins TRBV5-4 and TRBJ1-2, with a weak D call TRBD1 (6 bases). From germline, CDR1 is SGHNT and CDR2 YYREEE (reference sequence). Trimming pared 8 bases from V and 3 bases from J, leaving 17 bases between. There are 14 residues in the CDR3. The full variable domain, completed using reference TRBV5-4 and TRBJ1-2, is ETGVTQSPTHLIKTRGQQVTLRCSSQSGHNTVSWYQQALGQGPQFIFQYYREEENGRGNFPPRFSGLQFPNYSSELNVNALELDDSALYLCASNRDYLDYGYTFGSGTRLTVV.